This entry features one T cell receptor beta chain sequence. Antigen unknown. Healthy bone marrow donors made up the donor group. The data belong to a study of cytomegalovirus exposure and HLA in healthy donors. Study findings and constraints: Apparent HLA restriction characterized most CMV-associated TCR beta chains in a later analysis. The records held CMV serostatus as the only immune exposure information.

The primer mix had 60 Vbeta and 13 Jbeta primers. Original processing methods: Later analysis identified tens of millions of unique TCR beta chains, 9 million to 12 million shared. This table comes from immunoSEQ multiplex PCR, and its TCRdb copy is limited to in-frame clones, with some not included. From that table come the V and J calls and clone size; the DNA was used to work out D and trimming. This sample has about 100,000 clones, with over 65% found just once. The ends lost 0 bases at V and 4 bases at J; junction bases unmatched: 8. Per the germline V gene, CDR1 is MGHRA and CDR2 is YSYEKL. This CDR3 has 16 amino acids.

The TCR comes from a woman aged 40 to 55 in good health and CMV-seropositive. The specimen sequenced was PBMCs. The V and J genes are TRBV4-1 and TRBJ1-2, with TRBD1 matching over 7 bases. For the CDR3, the DNA is TGCGCCAGCAGCCAAGACGCGACGGGACAGCTCTATGGCTACACCTTC. The encoded protein is CASSQDATGQLYGYTF.